These 3 T cell receptor beta chains were all obtained from the same sample, sequenced in a study of regulatory T cells in long-lasting Graves disease. In building TCR beta libraries, iRepertoire HTBI primers were used together with Arm-PCR of CDR3 regions. TCRdb analysed the multiplex PCR reads with MiXCR anew, one entry per CDR3 protein. Here the sample spans more than 350,000 distinct CDR3 sequences, 15% being singletons. As for time point: newly diagnosed GD, antithyroid drugs for less than 3 months. From RNA extracted from PBMCs, the TCR library was made. The same data also contributed to another study, on T cells in Graves' hyperthyroidism and ophthalmopathy.

This specimen was peripheral blood mononuclear cells (PBMCs), taken at new diagnosis, from a patient treated with antithyroid drugs. The receptors stem from a woman aged 25 to 39 with Graves disease.

The chain carries TRBV28 and TRBJ2-2; 9 nucleotides line up with TRBD2. The CDR3 totals 18 residues. The germline CDR1 and CDR2 sequences are MDHEN and SYDVKM. The V gene end was trimmed by 10 bases and the J gene end by 0 bases; junction bases not matched to a gene: 15. The CDR3 loop is CATSPSERGRANTGELFF. CDR3 DNA: TGTGCCACCTCCCCCTCGGAACGCGGGAGGGCGAACACCGGGGAGCTGTTTTTT.

This clonotype came up many times. The V and J genes are TRBV12-3 or TRBV12-4 and TRBJ2-5, with 8 bases lining up with TRBD1. The ends lost 5 bases at V and 4 bases at J; junction bases unmatched: 9. The CDR3 consists of 15 residues. Here the CDR3 reads CASSQAPGGRETQYF. The CDR3, as DNA: TGTGCCAGCAGTCAAGCCCCAGGGGGCAGAGAGACCCAGTACTTC.

This clonotype was detected a few times. V usage is TRBV20-1 and J usage is TRBJ2-1; TRBD2 agrees at 8 bases. This CDR3 is 16 amino acids long. V lost 3 bases to trimming and J lost 6 bases; unmatched junction nucleotides: 13. Germline values: CDR1 DFQATT, CDR2 SNEGSKA (reference sequence). CDR3 DNA: TGCAGTGCTAGTGACCCTCGGGCGGGAGGATTCAATGAGCAGTTCTTC. This codes for CSASDPRAGGFNEQFF.